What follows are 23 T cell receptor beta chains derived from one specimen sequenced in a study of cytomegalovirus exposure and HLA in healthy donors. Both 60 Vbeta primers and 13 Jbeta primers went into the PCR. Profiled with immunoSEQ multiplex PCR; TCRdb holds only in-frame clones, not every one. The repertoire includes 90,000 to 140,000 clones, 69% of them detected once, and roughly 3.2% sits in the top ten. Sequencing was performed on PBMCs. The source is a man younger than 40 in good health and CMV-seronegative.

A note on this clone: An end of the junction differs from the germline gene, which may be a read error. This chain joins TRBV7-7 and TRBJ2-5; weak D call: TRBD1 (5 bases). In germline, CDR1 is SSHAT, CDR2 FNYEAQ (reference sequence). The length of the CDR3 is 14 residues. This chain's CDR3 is CASSFTGLGETQYF. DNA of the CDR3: TGTGCTAGCAGCTTTACAGGCTTGGGGGAGACCCAGTACTTC.

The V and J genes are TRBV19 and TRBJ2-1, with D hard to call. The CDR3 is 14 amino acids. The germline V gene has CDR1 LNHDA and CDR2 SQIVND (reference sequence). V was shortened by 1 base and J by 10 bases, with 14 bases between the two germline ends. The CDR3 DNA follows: TGTGCCAGTAGTATAGGAAGGATAATGGAGGAGCAGTTCTTC. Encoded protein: CASSIGRIMEEQFF.

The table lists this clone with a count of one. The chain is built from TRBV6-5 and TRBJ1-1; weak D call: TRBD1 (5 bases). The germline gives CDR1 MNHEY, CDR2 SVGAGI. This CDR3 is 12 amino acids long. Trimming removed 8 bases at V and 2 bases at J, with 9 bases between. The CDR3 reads CASVQGNTEAFF. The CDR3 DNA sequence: TGTGCCAGCGTTCAGGGAAACACTGAAGCTTTCTTT.

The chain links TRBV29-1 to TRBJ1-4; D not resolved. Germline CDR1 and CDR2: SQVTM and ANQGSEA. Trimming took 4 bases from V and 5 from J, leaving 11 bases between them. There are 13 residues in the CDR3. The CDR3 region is CSVGGRLNEKLFF. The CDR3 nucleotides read TGCAGCGTTGGAGGGCGGTTGAATGAAAAACTGTTTTTT.

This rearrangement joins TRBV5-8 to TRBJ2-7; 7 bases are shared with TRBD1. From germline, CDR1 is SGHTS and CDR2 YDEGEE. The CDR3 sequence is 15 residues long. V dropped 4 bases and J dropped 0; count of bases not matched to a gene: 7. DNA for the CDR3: TGTGCCAGCAGCGTCCTCCGGGACAGCTCCTACGAGCAGTACTTC. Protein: CASSVLRDSSYEQYF. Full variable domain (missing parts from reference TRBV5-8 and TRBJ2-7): EAGVTQSPTHLIKTRGQQATLRCSPISGHTSVYWYQQALGLGLQFLLWYDEGEERNRGNFPPRFSGRQFPNYSSELNVNALELEDSALYLCASSVLRDSSYEQYFGPGTRLTVT.

The CDR3 sequence is CASSFRANYGYTF. For the CDR3, the DNA is TGTGCCAGCAGTTTTAGAGCTAACTATGGCTACACCTTC. This chain links TRBV27 with TRBJ1-2, with unresolved D. Germline lookup yields CDR1 MNHEY and CDR2 SMNVEV (reference sequence). V shed 3 bases and J shed 0 bases, with 5 bases lying between them. CDR3 size: 13 residues.

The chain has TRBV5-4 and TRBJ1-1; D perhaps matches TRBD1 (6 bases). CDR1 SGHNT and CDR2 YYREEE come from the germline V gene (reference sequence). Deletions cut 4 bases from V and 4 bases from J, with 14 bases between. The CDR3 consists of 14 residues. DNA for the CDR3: TGTGCCAGCAGCCGAAGAGACAGGCCCACTGAAGCTTTCTTT. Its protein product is CASSRRDRPTEAFF.

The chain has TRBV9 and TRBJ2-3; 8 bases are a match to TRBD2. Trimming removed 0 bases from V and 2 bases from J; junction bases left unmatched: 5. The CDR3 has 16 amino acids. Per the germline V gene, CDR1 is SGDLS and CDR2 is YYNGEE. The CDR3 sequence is CASSVVAGGPTDTQYF. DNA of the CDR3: TGTGCCAGCAGCGTAGTGGCGGGAGGACCCACAGATACGCAGTATTTT.

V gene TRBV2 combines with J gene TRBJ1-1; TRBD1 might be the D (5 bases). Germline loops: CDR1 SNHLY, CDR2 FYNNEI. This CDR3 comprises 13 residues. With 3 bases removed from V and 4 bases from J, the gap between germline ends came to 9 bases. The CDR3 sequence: CASSEGGSTEAFF. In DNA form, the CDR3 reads TGTGCCAGCAGTGAGGGGGGGAGCACTGAAGCTTTCTTT. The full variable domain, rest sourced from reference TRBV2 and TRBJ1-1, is EPEVTQTPSHQVTQMGQEVILRCVPISNHLYFYWYRQILGQKVEFLVSFYNNEISEKSEIFDDQFSVERPDGSNFTLKIRSTKLEDSAMYFCASSEGGSTEAFFGQGTRLTVV.

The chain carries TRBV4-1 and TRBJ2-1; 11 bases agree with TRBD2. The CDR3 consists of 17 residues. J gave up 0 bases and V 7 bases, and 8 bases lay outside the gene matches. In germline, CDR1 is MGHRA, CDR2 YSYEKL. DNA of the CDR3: TGCGCCAGCACCCTATTTACTAGCGGGAGCTCCTACAATGAGCAGTTCTTC. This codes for CASTLFTSGSSYNEQFF.

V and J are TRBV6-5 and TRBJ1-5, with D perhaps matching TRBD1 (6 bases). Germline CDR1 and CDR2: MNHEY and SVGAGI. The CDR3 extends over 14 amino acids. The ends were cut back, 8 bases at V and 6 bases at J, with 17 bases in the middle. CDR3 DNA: TGTGCCAGCGGTCTGAGAGGGGGGGGTCAGCCCCAGCATTTT. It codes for CASGLRGGGQPQHF.

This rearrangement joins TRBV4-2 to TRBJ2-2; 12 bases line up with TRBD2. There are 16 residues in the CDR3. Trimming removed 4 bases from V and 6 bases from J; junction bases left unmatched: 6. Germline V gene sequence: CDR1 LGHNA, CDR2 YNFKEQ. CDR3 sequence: CASSLKTSGSAGELFF. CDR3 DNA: TGTGCCAGCAGCCTTAAGACTAGCGGGAGTGCCGGGGAGCTGTTTTTT.

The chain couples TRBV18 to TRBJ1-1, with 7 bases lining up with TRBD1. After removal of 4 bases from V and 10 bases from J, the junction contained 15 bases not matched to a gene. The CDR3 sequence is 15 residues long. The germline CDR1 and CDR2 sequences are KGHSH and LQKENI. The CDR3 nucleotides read TGTGCCAGCTCACTCCTCGAACAGGGGTCCAGCATAGCTTTCTTT. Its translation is CASSLLEQGSSIAFF.

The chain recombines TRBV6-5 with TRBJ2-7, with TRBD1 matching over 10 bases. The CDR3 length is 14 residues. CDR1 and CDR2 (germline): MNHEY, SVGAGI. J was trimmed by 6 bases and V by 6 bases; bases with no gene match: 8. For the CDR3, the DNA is TGTGCCAGCAGGCGGGGACAGGGGAGCGTCGAGCAGTACTTC. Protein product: CASRRGQGSVEQYF.

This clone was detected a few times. The CDR3 sequence is CASSVATGLGQETQYF. The CDR3 DNA reads as TGTGCCAGCAGCGTAGCTACAGGGCTTGGGCAAGAGACCCAGTACTTC. The chain links TRBV9 to TRBJ2-5, with D possibly TRBD1 on 6 matching bases. Germline CDR1 reads SGDLS; CDR2 reads YYNGEE. The V end lost 0 bases, the J end lost 2 bases, and 14 bases lay between the germline ends. The CDR3 is 16 amino acids.

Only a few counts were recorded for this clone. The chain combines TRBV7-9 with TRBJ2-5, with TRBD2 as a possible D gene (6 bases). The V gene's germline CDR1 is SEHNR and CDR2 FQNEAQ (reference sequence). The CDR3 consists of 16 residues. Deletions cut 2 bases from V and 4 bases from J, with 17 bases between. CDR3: CASSLNLASGGETQYF. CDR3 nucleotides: TGTGCCAGCAGCTTAAATCTAGCGAGCGGCGGAGAGACCCAGTACTTC.

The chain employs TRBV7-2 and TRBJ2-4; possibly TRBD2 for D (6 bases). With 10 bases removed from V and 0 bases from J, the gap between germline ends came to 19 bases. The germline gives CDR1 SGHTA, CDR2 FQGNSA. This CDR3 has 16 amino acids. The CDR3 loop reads CANCAGEALAKNIQYF. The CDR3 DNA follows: TGTGCCAATTGCGCCGGGGAGGCGTTAGCCAAAAACATTCAGTACTTC.

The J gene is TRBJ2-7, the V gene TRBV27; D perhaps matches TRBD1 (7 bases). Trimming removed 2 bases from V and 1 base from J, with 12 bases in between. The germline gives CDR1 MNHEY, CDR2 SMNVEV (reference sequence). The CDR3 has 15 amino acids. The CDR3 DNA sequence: TGTGCCAGCAGTTTAGGCAGGGGGGTATCCTACGAGCAGTACTTC. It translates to CASSLGRGVSYEQYF.

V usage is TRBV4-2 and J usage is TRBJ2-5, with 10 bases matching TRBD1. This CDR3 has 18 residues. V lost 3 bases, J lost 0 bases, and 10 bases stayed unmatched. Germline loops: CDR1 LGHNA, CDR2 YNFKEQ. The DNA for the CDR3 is TGTGCCAGCAGCCAGGGCGGACAGGGGGGACGATACCAAGAGACCCAGTACTTC. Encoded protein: CASSQGGQGGRYQETQYF.

The DNA for the CDR3 is TGTGCCAGCAGCAGTAGCGGGGGGGCCAAAAACATTCAGTACTTC. Amino acid sequence: CASSSSGGAKNIQYF. V is TRBV28 and J is TRBJ2-4, with 10 bases aligning to TRBD2. The CDR3 spans 15 residues. V shed 6 bases, J shed 1 base, and the junction held 3 bases outside the gene matches. Germline lookup yields CDR1 MDHEN and CDR2 SYDVKM.

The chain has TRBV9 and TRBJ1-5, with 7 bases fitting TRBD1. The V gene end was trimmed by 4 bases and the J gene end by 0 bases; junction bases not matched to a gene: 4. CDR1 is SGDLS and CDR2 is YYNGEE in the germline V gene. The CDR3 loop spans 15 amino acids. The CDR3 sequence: CASSPGQNSNQPQHF. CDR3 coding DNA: TGTGCCAGCAGCCCGGGACAGAATAGCAATCAGCCCCAGCATTTT.

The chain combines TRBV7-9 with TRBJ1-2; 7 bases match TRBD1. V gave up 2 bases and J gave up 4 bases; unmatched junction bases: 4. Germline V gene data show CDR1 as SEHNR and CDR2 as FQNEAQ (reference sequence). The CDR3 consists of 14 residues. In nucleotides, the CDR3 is TGTGCCAGCAGCTTATTAGACAGGGCCTATGGCTACACCTTC. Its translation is CASSLLDRAYGYTF.

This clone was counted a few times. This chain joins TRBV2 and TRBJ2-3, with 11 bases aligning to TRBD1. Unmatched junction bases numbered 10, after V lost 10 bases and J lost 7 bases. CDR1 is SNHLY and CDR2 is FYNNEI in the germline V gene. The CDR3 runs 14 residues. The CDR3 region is CATSRDRGFNTQYF. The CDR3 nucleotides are TGTGCCACCTCGCGGGACAGGGGGTTCAATACGCAGTATTTT.